Below, 8 T cell receptor beta chains from the same sample are listed, as sequenced in a study of response to subunit inactivated influenza vaccine. TCRdb itself ran the RT-PCR reads through MiXCR, one entry per CDR3 protein. The table has 430,000 or so distinct CDR3 sequences, over 9.5% seen once; the top ten hold roughly 12%. This specimen was PBMCs from blood, taken roughly 6 weeks after vaccination. Receptors were obtained from a man aged 45 to 65 who received an inactivated influenza vaccine.

This clonotype was recorded at least ten times. The chain uses TRBV9 and TRBJ1-1; D gene ambiguous. This CDR3 is built from 13 residues. CDR1 is SGDLS, CDR2 YYNGEE, per germline. V lost 4 bases and J lost 7, with 14 bases in between. CDR3 bases: TGTGCCAGCAGCCTACCCGACGGGGATGAAGCTTTCTTT. As protein: CASSLPDGDEAFF.

This chain uses TRBV7-2 with TRBJ2-1; no reliable D call. The CDR3 consists of 13 residues. Deletions cut 7 bases from V and 10 bases from J, with 17 bases between. CDR1 is SGHTA and CDR2 is FQGNSA in the germline V gene. Here the CDR3 DNA reads TGTGCCAGCACCCAACAACCACTTTTCGAGCAGTTCTTC. Its translation: CASTQQPLFEQFF.

CDR3 protein: CASTGQRSSTDTQYF. CDR3 DNA: TGTGCCAGCACCGGGCAGCGGTCTAGCACAGATACGCAGTATTTT. This chain links TRBV28 with TRBJ2-3; maybe TRBD2 (5 bases). The CDR3 has 15 residues. Germline V lookup: CDR1 MDHEN, CDR2 SYDVKM. Trimming removed 7 bases at V and 0 bases at J, with 14 bases between. Full variable domain (rest looked up from reference TRBV28 and TRBJ2-3): DVKVTQSSRYLVKRTGEKVFLECVQDMDHENMFWYRQDPGLGLRLIYFSYDVKMKEKGDIPEGYSVSREKKERFSLILESASTNQTSMYLCASTGQRSSTDTQYFGPGTRLTVL.

In its sample, this clonotype was seen many times. The rearrangement joins TRBV20-1 to TRBJ2-7; perhaps TRBD2 as D (6 bases). Per germline, CDR1 DFQATT and CDR2 SNEGSKA (reference sequence). V was trimmed by 6 bases and J by 3 bases, leaving 15 bases between them. The CDR3 spans 13 residues. In DNA, the CDR3 is TGCAGTGCAGAGGGACTTAATATCTACGAGCAGTACTTC. This codes for CSAEGLNIYEQYF.

The rearrangement uses TRBV4-2 and TRBJ2-3; no clear D. The CDR3 runs to 15 residues. V was trimmed by 1 base and J by 0 bases, leaving 8 bases between them. From germline, CDR1 is LGHNA and CDR2 YNFKEQ. The DNA of the CDR3 is TGTGCCAGCAGCCAAGTTAGCACTAGCACAGATACGCAGTATTTT. Translated: CASSQVSTSTDTQYF.

This clonotype has only a few counts. This chain links TRBV7-9 with TRBJ2-7; D remains unclear. Trimming shortened V by 5 bases and J by 0 bases, and 11 bases separated the two germline ends. The CDR3 has 14 residues. Germline lookup yields CDR1 SEHNR and CDR2 FQNEAQ (reference sequence). The DNA of the CDR3 is TGTGCCAGCAGCCCTGGGGTCCACTCCTACGAGCAGTACTTC. Its translation: CASSPGVHSYEQYF.

CDR3 in amino acids: CASSLLPGQGAFGYTF. Here the CDR3 DNA reads TGTGCCAGCAGCTTACTCCCGGGACAGGGGGCTTTTGGCTACACCTTC. The rearrangement joins TRBV5-8 to TRBJ1-2; 12 bases line up with TRBD1. The CDR3 loop spans 16 amino acids. Germline CDR1 SGHTS, CDR2 YDEGEE. The J segment lost 7 bases and the V segment lost 2 bases, leaving 9 bases of the junction unmatched.

The J gene is TRBJ2-7, the V gene TRBV7-9; the D gene is possibly TRBD1 (6 bases). Trimming took 5 bases from V and 7 from J, leaving 9 bases between them. This CDR3 is 11 amino acids long. CDR1 SEHNR and CDR2 FQNEAQ come from the germline V gene (reference sequence). The CDR3 region is CASSERGEQYF. The CDR3 bases are TGTGCCAGCAGCGAGAGGGGGGAGCAGTACTTC. Filled out from reference TRBV7-9 and TRBJ2-7, the complete variable domain reads DTGVSQNPRHKITKRGQNVTFRCDPISEHNRLYWYRQTLGQGPEFLTYFQNEAQLEKSRLLSDRFSAERPKGSFSTLEIQRTEQGDSAMYLCASSERGEQYFGPGTRLTVT.